This is a list of T cell receptor beta chains from one sample in a study of blood T cell repertoires in COVID-19. The method was immunoSEQ multiplex PCR; TCRdb's version includes in-frame clones alone and lacks a portion of them. The table lists 13,000 to 15,000 clones, about 91% of them singletons. Sequencing was done on a sample of peripheral blood. The receptors shown here come from a human donor in a cohort sampled during active COVID-19. Each CDR3 is given with its conserved first and last residue. The D gene is left open where the match is weak. Rows may omit the clone size; those that give it use once, few, many or a size class.

V: TRBV6-5
J: TRBJ1-1
D: TRBD1
size: NA
DNA: TGTGCCAGCAGTTACTTAAACTTACAGGGGTGGACTGAAGCTTTCTTT
CDR3: CASSYLNLQGWTEAFF

V: TRBV14
J: TRBJ2-2
D: NA
size: NA
DNA: TGTGCCAGCAGCCAAGGGGGGCCCGGGGAGCTGTTTTTT
CDR3: CASSQGGPGELFF

V: TRBV7-8
J: TRBJ2-3
D: NA
size: NA
DNA: TGTGCCAGCAGCGCAAGCCAGGTGGTGGGCACAGATACGCAGTATTTT
CDR3: CASSASQVVGTDTQYF

V: TRBV29-1
J: TRBJ2-1
D: NA
size: NA
DNA: TGCAGCGTTGTGTACGCGGGGTTTGCTGAGCAGTTCTTC
CDR3: CSVVYAGFAEQFF

V: TRBV6-5
J: TRBJ1-6
D: NA
size: once
DNA: TGTGCCAGCAGTTACTCATCAAGCAGGATAAATTCACCCCTCCACTTT
CDR3: CASSYSSSRINSPLHF

V: TRBV5-1
J: TRBJ2-5
D: NA
size: NA
DNA: TGCGCCAGCAGCCCCACCGGGCAGGGGACTACAGAGACCCAGTACTTC
CDR3: CASSPTGQGTTETQYF

V: TRBV5-1
J: TRBJ2-1
D: NA
size: few
DNA: TGCGCCAGCAGCTCCAACTACATGAATGAGCAGTTCTTC
CDR3: CASSSNYMNEQFF

V: TRBV4-2
J: TRBJ1-5
D: NA
size: few
DNA: TGTGCCAGCAGCCAAGAGCGCGGGAATAGCAATCAGCCCCAGCATTTT
CDR3: CASSQERGNSNQPQHF

V: TRBV6-5
J: TRBJ1-1
D: NA
size: NA
DNA: TGTGCCAGCAGTTACGGGCAGGGGCGGATGGAAGCTTTCTTT
CDR3: CASSYGQGRMEAFF

V: TRBV19
J: TRBJ1-1
D: NA
size: NA
DNA: TGTGCCAGTAGTAGTGGGGCATGGGGCACTGAAGCTTTCTTT
CDR3: CASSSGAWGTEAFF

V: TRBV21-1
J: TRBJ2-5
D: NA
size: NA
DNA: TGTGCCAGCAGCATCAGCGGTGACAGGGGGCGCAGGAAGACCCAGTACTTC
CDR3: CASSISGDRGRRKTQYF

V: TRBV19
J: TRBJ2-5
D: TRBD2
size: NA
DNA: TGTGCCAGTAGTCCCCAGACTAGCCGGGGTACGGGAGAGACCCAGTACTTC
CDR3: CASSPQTSRGTGETQYF

V: TRBV5-6
J: TRBJ2-7
D: NA
size: NA
DNA: TGTGCCAGCAGCTTGTTTACCTGGGACATAAACTACGAGCAGTACTTC
CDR3: CASSLFTWDINYEQYF

V: TRBV6-1
J: TRBJ1-6
D: TRBD1
size: NA
DNA: TGTGCCAGCACTAAAGCGACAGGGGGGAGGTCCTATAATTCACCCCTCCACTTT
CDR3: CASTKATGGRSYNSPLHF

V: TRBV9
J: TRBJ2-2
D: NA
size: NA
DNA: TGTGCCAGCAGCGGGGAGTTAAACCGGGCCGGGGAGCTGTTTTTT
CDR3: CASSGELNRAGELFF

V: TRBV4-1
J: TRBJ2-2
D: TRBD2
size: NA
DNA: TGCGCCAGCAGCCATCCCCCCCCGGGACTAGCGGGAGGGCCCTCCGGGGAGCTGTTTTTT
CDR3: CASSHPPPGLAGGPSGELFF

V: TRBV10-3
J: TRBJ2-7
D: NA
size: NA
DNA: TGTGCCATCAGTTCATCCTACGAGCAGTACTTC
CDR3: CAISSSYEQYF

V: TRBV2
J: TRBJ1-1
D: NA
size: NA
DNA: TGTGCCAGCAGCGGTTCCATGAACACTGAAGCTTTCTTT
CDR3: CASSGSMNTEAFF

V: TRBV28
J: TRBJ2-1
D: TRBD1
size: NA
DNA: TGTGCCAGCAGTCCTCAGGGGGCAGGTTCTTATGAGCAGTTCTTC
CDR3: CASSPQGAGSYEQFF

V: TRBV4-1
J: TRBJ2-3
D: NA
size: NA
DNA: TGCGCCAGCAGCCCTAGCTGGGGCACAGATACGCAGTATTTT
CDR3: CASSPSWGTDTQYF

V: TRBV11-2
J: TRBJ2-2
D: NA
size: NA
DNA: TGTGCCAGCAGCTCGGACAGTCACACCGGGGAGCTGTTTTTT
CDR3: CASSSDSHTGELFF

V: TRBV10-2
J: TRBJ2-7
D: TRBD1
size: NA
DNA: TGCGCCAGCAGGACGACAGGGAACGAGCAGTACTTC
CDR3: CASRTTGNEQYF

V: TRBV30
J: TRBJ2-7
D: TRBD1
size: NA
DNA: TGTGCCTGGGTCCCGACAGGGGCCAATAACGAGCAGTACTTC
CDR3: CAWVPTGANNEQYF

V: TRBV7-9
J: TRBJ2-7
D: TRBD2
size: NA
DNA: TGTGCCAGCAGCCACAGCGGGAGGAACGAGCAGTACTTC
CDR3: CASSHSGRNEQYF

V: TRBV3-1/TRBV3-2
J: TRBJ2-7
D: NA
size: NA
DNA: TGTGCCAGCAGCCAAGATCAACGGGTTTCCGAGCAGTACTTC
CDR3: CASSQDQRVSEQYF

V: TRBV19
J: TRBJ2-3
D: NA
size: few
DNA: TGTGCCAGTAGTATCTTGGACTCCACAGATACGCAGTATTTT
CDR3: CASSILDSTDTQYF

V: TRBV5-1
J: TRBJ1-2
D: TRBD1
size: NA
DNA: TGCGCCAGCAGCTCTACAGGGGGCGACTATGGCTACACCTTC
CDR3: CASSSTGGDYGYTF

V: TRBV5-1
J: TRBJ1-2
D: TRBD1
size: once
DNA: TGCGCCAGCAGCAAAGACAGGGGGCTTGGCTACACCTTC
CDR3: CASSKDRGLGYTF

V: TRBV7-2
J: TRBJ1-2
D: TRBD1
size: few
DNA: TGTGCCAGCAGCCCGGGACAGGGGGCGCTCTATGGCTACACCTTC
CDR3: CASSPGQGALYGYTF

V: TRBV7-8
J: TRBJ1-4
D: NA
size: NA
DNA: TGTGCCAGCAGCTTAGCAGGGAACGAGGGAGGGCAACTGTTTTTT
CDR3: CASSLAGNEGGQLFF

V: TRBV27
J: TRBJ2-7
D: NA
size: NA
DNA: TGTGCCAGCAGTCCACGTAGATTGGTAAGCTCCTACGAGCAGTACTTC
CDR3: CASSPRRLVSSYEQYF

V: TRBV10-2
J: TRBJ2-4
D: TRBD2
size: NA
DNA: TGCGCCAGCAGGAGCGGGATGGGCAAAAACATTCAGTACTTC
CDR3: CASRSGMGKNIQYF

V: TRBV9
J: TRBJ2-7
D: TRBD1
size: NA
DNA: TGTGCCAGCAGCGTAGCAACAGGGGGTACGATCTACGAGCAGTACTTC
CDR3: CASSVATGGTIYEQYF

V: TRBV19
J: TRBJ1-5
D: TRBD1
size: few
DNA: TGTGCCAGTAGTACCACAGGGGTCCTCAATCAGCCCCAGCATTTT
CDR3: CASSTTGVLNQPQHF

V: TRBV5-4
J: TRBJ1-1
D: TRBD1
size: NA
DNA: TGTGCCAGCAGCTTGCAGGGGGCGCCCACTGAAGCTTTCTTT
CDR3: CASSLQGAPTEAFF

V: TRBV5-1
J: TRBJ2-1
D: TRBD2
size: NA
DNA: TGCGCCAGCTCCGGGACTACAAACAATGAGCAGTTCTTC
CDR3: CASSGTTNNEQFF

V: TRBV2
J: TRBJ2-7
D: NA
size: NA
DNA: TGTGCCAGAAGACAGAAGAGCTCCTACGAGCAGTACTTC
CDR3: CARRQKSSYEQYF